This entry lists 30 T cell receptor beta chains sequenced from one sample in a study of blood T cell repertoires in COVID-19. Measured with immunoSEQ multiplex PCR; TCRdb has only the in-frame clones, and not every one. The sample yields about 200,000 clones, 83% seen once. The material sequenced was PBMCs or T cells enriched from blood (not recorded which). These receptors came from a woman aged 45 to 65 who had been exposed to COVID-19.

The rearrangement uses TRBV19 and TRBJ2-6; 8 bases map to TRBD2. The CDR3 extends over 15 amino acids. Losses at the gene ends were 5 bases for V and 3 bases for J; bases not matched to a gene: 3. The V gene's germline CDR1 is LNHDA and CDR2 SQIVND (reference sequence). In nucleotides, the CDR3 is TGTGCCAGTAGTGGACTAGCTGGTGGGGCCAACGTCCTGACTTTC. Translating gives CASSGLAGGANVLTF.

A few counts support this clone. The CDR3 loop is CASSVRRDSEAFF. CDR3 nucleotide sequence: TGTGCCAGCAGCGTGAGGAGGGACAGTGAAGCTTTCTTT. This chain connects TRBV9 to TRBJ1-1, with 7 bases fitting TRBD1. The CDR3 contains 13 residues. Germline V gene lookup returns CDR1 SGDLS and CDR2 YYNGEE. V lost 2 bases and J lost 7; bases outside the gene matches: 5.

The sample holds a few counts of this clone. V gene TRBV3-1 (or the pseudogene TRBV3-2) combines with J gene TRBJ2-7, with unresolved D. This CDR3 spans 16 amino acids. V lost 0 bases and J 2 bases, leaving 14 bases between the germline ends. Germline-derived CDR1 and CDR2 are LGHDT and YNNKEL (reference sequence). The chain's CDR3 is CASSQEAGRNPYEQYF. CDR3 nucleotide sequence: TGTGCCAGCAGCCAAGAGGCCGGCAGGAACCCCTACGAGCAGTACTTC.

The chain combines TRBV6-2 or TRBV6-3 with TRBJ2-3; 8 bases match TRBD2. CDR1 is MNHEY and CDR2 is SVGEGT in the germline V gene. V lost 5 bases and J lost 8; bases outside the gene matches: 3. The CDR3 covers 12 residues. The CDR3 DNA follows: TGTGCCAGCAGTGTAGCGGGACTTACGCAGTATTTT. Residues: CASSVAGLTQYF.

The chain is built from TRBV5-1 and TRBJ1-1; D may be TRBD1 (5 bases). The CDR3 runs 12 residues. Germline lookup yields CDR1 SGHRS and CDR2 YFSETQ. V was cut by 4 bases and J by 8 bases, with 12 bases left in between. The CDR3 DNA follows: TGCGCCAGCAGCCCGCTGGCAGGGGAAGCTTTCTTT. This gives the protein CASSPLAGEAFF.

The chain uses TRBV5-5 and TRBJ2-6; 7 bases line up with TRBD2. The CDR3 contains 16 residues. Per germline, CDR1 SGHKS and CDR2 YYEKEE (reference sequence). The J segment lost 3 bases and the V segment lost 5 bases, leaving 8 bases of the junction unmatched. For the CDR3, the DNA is TGTGCCAGCAGACGGTCCGGCGGGGGTGGGGCCAACGTCCTGACTTTC. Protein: CASRRSGGGGANVLTF.

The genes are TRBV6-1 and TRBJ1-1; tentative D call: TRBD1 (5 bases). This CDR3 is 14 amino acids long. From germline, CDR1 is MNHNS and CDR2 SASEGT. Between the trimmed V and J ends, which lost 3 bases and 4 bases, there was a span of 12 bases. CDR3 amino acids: CASSEWRGGTEAFF. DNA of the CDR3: TGTGCCAGCAGTGAGTGGAGGGGAGGCACTGAAGCTTTCTTT.

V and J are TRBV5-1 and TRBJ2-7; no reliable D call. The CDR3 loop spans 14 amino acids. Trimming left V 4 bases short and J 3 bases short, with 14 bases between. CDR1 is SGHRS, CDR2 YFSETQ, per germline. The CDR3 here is CASSPAAASYEQYF. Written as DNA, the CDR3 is TGCGCCAGCAGCCCCGCGGCGGCTAGCTACGAGCAGTACTTC.

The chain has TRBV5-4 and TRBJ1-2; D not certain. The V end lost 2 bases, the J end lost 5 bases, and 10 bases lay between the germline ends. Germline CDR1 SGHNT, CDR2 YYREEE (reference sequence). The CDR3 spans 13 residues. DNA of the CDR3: TGTGCCAGCAGCTTAAAAGACAAGTATGGCTACACCTTC. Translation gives CASSLKDKYGYTF.

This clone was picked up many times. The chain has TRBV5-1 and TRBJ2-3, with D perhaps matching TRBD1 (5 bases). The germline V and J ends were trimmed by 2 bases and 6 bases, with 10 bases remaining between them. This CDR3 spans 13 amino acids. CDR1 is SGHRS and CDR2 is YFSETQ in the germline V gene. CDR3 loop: CASSLRQTDTQYF. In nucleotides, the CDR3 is TGCGCCAGCAGCTTAAGACAGACGGATACGCAGTATTTT.

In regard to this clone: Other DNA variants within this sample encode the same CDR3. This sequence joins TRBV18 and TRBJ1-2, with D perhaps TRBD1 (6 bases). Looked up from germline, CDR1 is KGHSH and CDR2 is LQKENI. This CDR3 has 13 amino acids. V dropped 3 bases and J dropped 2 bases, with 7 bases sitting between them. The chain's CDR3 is CASSPGQNYGYTF. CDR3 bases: TGTGCCAGCTCACCTGGACAGAACTATGGCTACACCTTC.

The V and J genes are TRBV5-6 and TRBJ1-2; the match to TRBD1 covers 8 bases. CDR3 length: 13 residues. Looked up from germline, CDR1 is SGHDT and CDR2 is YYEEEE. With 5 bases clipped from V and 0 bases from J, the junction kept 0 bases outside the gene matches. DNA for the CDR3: TGTGCCAGCAGACAGGGGGCTAACTATGGCTACACCTTC. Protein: CASRQGANYGYTF.

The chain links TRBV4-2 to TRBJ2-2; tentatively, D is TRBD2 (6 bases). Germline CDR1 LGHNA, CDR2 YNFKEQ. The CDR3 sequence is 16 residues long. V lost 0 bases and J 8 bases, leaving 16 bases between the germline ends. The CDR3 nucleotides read TGTGCCAGCAGCCAAGATTTTAGCGGTGTTCGTGGGGAGCTGTTTTTT. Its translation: CASSQDFSGVRGELFF.

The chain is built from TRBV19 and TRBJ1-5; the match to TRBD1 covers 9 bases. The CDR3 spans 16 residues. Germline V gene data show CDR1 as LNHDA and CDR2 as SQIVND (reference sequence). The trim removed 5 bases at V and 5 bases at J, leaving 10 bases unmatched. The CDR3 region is CASSARTGAAYQPQHF. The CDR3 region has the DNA TGTGCCAGTAGTGCCCGGACAGGGGCCGCTTATCAGCCCCAGCATTTT.

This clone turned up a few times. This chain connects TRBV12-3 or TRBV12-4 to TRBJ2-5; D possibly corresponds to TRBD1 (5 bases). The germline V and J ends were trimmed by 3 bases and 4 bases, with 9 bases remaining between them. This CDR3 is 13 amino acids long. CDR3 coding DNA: TGTGCCAGCAGTTTTGCTGGGGCAGAGACCCAGTACTTC. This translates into CASSFAGAETQYF.

CDR3 amino acids: CASYVGPGNTIYF. The CDR3 DNA reads TGTGCCAGCTATGTGGGGCCTGGAAACACCATATATTTT. The chain recombines TRBV12-3 or TRBV12-4 with TRBJ1-3, with a weak D call TRBD1 (5 bases). The CDR3 is made up of 13 amino acids. Trimming removed 8 bases from V and 2 bases from J, with 10 bases in between.

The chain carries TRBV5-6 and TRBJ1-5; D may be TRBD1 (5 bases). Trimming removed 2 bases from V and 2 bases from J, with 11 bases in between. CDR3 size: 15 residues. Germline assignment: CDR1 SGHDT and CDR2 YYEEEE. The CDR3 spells CASSLAGRGNQPQHF. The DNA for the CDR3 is TGTGCCAGCAGCTTAGCAGGGAGGGGCAATCAGCCCCAGCATTTT.

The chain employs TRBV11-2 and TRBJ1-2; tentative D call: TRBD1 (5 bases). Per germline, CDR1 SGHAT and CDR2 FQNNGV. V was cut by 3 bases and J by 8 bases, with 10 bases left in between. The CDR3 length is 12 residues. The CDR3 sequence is CASSLGQGGYTF. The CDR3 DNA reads TGTGCCAGCAGCTTGGGGCAGGGAGGCTACACCTTC.

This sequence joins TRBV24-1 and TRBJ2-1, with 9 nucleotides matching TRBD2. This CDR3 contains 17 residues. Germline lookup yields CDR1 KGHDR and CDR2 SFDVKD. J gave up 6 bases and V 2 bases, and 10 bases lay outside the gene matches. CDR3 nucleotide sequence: TGTGCCACCAGTGATTCCGTAAGTAGCGGGGGCCTCAATGAGCAGTTCTTC. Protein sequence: CATSDSVSSGGLNEQFF.

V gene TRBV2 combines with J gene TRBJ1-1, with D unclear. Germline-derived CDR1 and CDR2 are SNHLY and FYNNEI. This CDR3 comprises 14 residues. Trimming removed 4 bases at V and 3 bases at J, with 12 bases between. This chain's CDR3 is CASSGGIGDTEAFF. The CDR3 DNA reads TGTGCCAGCAGTGGCGGGATTGGGGACACTGAAGCTTTCTTT.

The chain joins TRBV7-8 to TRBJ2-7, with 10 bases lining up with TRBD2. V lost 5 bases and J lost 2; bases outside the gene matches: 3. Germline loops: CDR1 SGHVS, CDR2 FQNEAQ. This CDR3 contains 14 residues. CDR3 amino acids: CASSPSGGTYEQYF. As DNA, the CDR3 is TGTGCCAGCAGCCCTAGCGGGGGTACCTACGAGCAGTACTTC.

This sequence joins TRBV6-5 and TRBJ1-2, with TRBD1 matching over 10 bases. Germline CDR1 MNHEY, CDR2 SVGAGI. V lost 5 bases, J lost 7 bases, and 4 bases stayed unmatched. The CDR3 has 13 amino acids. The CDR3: CASSPGQGGGYTF. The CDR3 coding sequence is TGTGCCAGCAGTCCTGGACAGGGGGGTGGCTACACCTTC.

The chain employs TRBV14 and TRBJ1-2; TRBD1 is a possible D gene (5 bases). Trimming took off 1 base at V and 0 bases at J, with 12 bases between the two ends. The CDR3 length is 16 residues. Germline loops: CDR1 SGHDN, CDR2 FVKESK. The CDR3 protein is CASSQVETETNYGYTF. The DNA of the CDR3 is TGTGCCAGCAGCCAAGTAGAGACAGAGACTAACTATGGCTACACCTTC. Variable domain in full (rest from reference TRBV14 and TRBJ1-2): EAGVTQFPSHSVIEKGQTVTLRCDPISGHDNLYWYRRVMGKEIKFLLHFVKESKQDESGMPNNRFLAERTGGTYSTLKVQPAELEDSGVYFCASSQVETETNYGYTFGSGTRLTVV.

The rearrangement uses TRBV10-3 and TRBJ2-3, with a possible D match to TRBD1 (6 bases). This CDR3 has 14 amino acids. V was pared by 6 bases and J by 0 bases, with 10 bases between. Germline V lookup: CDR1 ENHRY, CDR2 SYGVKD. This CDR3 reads CAISRTASTDTQYF. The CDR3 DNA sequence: TGTGCCATCAGCCGGACAGCTAGCACAGATACGCAGTATTTT.

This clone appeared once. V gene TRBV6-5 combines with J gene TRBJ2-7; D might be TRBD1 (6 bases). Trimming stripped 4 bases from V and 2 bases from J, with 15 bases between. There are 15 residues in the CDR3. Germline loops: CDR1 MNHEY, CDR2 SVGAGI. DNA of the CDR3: TGTGCCAGCAGTTTATCCCAGACAGGTACCTACGAGCAGTACTTC. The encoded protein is CASSLSQTGTYEQYF.

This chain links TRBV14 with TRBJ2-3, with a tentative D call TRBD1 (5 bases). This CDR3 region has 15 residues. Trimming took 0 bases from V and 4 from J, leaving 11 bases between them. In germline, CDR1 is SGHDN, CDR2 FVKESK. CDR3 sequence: CASSQDGQYADTQYF. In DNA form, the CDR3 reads TGTGCCAGCAGCCAAGATGGACAATACGCAGATACGCAGTATTTT.

The CDR3: CATSDSPGQQAFF. DNA of the CDR3: TGTGCCACCAGTGATTCTCCGGGACAGCAAGCTTTCTTT. The chain combines TRBV24-1 with TRBJ1-1; 7 bases align to TRBD1. CDR1 and CDR2 from the germline V gene are KGHDR and SFDVKD. With V trimmed by 2 bases and J by 9 bases, 5 bases remained unmatched. CDR3 length: 13 amino acids.

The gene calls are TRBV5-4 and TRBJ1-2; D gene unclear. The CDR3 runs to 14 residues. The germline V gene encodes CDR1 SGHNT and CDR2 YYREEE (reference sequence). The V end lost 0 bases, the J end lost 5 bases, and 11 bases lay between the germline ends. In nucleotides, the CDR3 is TGTGCCAGCAGCTTGGCGGGTCCGAATTATGGCTACACCTTC. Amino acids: CASSLAGPNYGYTF. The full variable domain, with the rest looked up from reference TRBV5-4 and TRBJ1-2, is ETGVTQSPTHLIKTRGQQVTLRCSSQSGHNTVSWYQQALGQGPQFIFQYYREEENGRGNFPPRFSGLQFPNYSSELNVNALELDDSALYLCASSLAGPNYGYTFGSGTRLTVV.

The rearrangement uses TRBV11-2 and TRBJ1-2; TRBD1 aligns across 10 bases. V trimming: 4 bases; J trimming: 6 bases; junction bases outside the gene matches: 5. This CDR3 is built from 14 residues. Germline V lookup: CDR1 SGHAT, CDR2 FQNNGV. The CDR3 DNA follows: TGTGCCAGCAGCTCCGACAGGGGGCTAGATGGCTACACCTTC. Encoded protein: CASSSDRGLDGYTF. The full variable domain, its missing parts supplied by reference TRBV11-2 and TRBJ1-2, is EAGVAQSPRYKIIEKRQSVAFWCNPISGHATLYWYQQILGQGPKLLIQFQNNGVVDDSQLPKDRFSAERLKGVDSTLKIQPAKLEDSAVYLCASSSDRGLDGYTFGSGTRLTVV.

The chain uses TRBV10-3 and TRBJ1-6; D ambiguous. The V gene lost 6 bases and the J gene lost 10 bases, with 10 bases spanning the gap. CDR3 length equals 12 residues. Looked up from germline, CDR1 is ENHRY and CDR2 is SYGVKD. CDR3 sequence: CAISGGNSPLHF. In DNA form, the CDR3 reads TGTGCCATCAGCGGAGGGAACTCACCCCTCCACTTT.